What follows are 15 T cell receptor beta chains derived from one specimen sequenced in a study of blood T cell repertoires in COVID-19. Data came from immunoSEQ multiplex PCR; TCRdb stores just in-frame clones and leaves some out. The data contain more than 95,000 clones, nearly 90% of them seen just once; the ten biggest clones take up around 3.3%. The source material was peripheral blood. These receptors came from a man between 45 and 60 years old in a cohort sampled during active COVID-19.

The chain employs TRBV7-8 and TRBJ2-1, with 9 bases identical to TRBD1. Germline trimming cut 3 bases from V and 8 bases from J; bases unmatched to any gene: 8. Germline V gene lookup returns CDR1 SGHVS and CDR2 FQNEAQ. The CDR3 runs to 15 residues. CDR3 sequence reads: CASSFWDRDGDEQFF. The CDR3 nucleotides are TGTGCCAGCAGCTTCTGGGACAGGGATGGAGATGAGCAGTTCTTC.

V usage is TRBV5-1 and J usage is TRBJ2-1; 7 nucleotides line up with TRBD2. CDR3 size: 18 residues. Losses at the gene ends were 3 bases for V and 0 bases for J; bases not matched to a gene: 12. The V gene's germline CDR1 is SGHRS and CDR2 YFSETQ. CDR3 DNA sequence: TGCGCCAGCAGCTCCACGGGACTACCCCCCAGCTCCTACAATGAGCAGTTCTTC. The encoded protein is CASSSTGLPPSSYNEQFF. The variable domain in full, completed from reference TRBV5-1 and TRBJ2-1, reads KAGVTQTPRYLIKTRGQQVTLSCSPISGHRSVSWYQQTPGQGLQFLFEYFSETQRNKGNFPGRFSGRQFSNSRSEMNVSTLELGDSALYLCASSSTGLPPSSYNEQFFGPGTRLTVL.

The chain joins TRBV3-1 (or the pseudogene TRBV3-2) to TRBJ1-1; D might be TRBD1 (6 bases). Germline CDR1 reads LGHDT; CDR2 reads YNNKEL (reference sequence). V dropped 5 bases and J dropped 10 bases, with 14 bases sitting between them. CDR3 length equals 12 residues. CDR3 sequence: CASSATGSSAFF. DNA of the CDR3: TGTGCCAGCAGCGCGACAGGCAGTTCAGCTTTCTTT.

This chain uses TRBV10-3 with TRBJ1-4; D gene uncertain. The V and J ends lost 2 bases and 1 base respectively, with 14 bases between them. The CDR3 loop spans 17 amino acids. CDR1 is ENHRY, CDR2 SYGVKD, per germline. The CDR3 loop is CAISERRERRTNEKLFF. DNA of the CDR3: TGTGCCATCAGTGAGAGGAGGGAGCGCAGAACTAATGAAAAACTGTTTTTT.

J is TRBJ1-3 and V is TRBV14; D uncertain. This CDR3 is built from 14 residues. V lost 4 bases, J lost 0 bases, and 7 bases lay in between. From germline, CDR1 is SGHDN and CDR2 FVKESK. Here the CDR3 reads CASSLSNSGNTIYF. DNA for the CDR3: TGTGCCAGCAGCCTGAGTAACTCTGGAAACACCATATATTTT.

This rearrangement joins TRBV9 to TRBJ1-1, with 11 bases fitting TRBD1. After removal of 2 bases from V and 4 bases from J, the junction contained 4 bases not matched to a gene. The CDR3 covers 15 residues. In germline, CDR1 is SGDLS, CDR2 YYNGEE. As DNA, the CDR3 is TGTGCCAGCAGCGTGTCGGGGACAGGGGGCACTGAAGCTTTCTTT. Its translation: CASSVSGTGGTEAFF.

This chain links TRBV1 with TRBJ1-1. TRBV1 is a pseudogene. The CDR3 consists of 15 residues. The chain's CDR3 is CTSSQELEVNTEAFF. CDR3 sequence (DNA): TGCACCAGCAGCCAAGAATTAGAGGTGAACACTGAAGCTTTCTTT.

The chain carries TRBV5-8 and TRBJ2-5; D unresolved. Per the germline V gene, CDR1 is SGHTS and CDR2 is YDEGEE. V gave up 4 bases and J gave up 5 bases, with 15 bases separating them. The CDR3 sequence is 14 residues long. DNA of the CDR3: TGTGCCAGCAGCCCTGGAGTCGTCTGGGAGACCCAGTACTTC. Amino acids: CASSPGVVWETQYF.

The V gene is TRBV9, the J gene TRBJ2-3, with D possibly TRBD2 on 6 matching bases. V lost 4 bases and J 2 bases, leaving 17 bases between the germline ends. The CDR3 is made up of 16 amino acids. Germline V CDR1 and CDR2: SGDLS, YYNGEE. The CDR3 region is CASSPFGRTNTDTQYF. CDR3 coding DNA: TGTGCCAGCAGCCCCTTCGGACGGACTAACACAGATACGCAGTATTTT.

A single count supports this clone. The V call is TRBV4-1, the J call TRBJ2-7, with D perhaps TRBD1 (5 bases). Trimming took off 0 bases at V and 3 bases at J, with 12 bases between the two ends. Germline V gene lookup returns CDR1 MGHRA and CDR2 YSYEKL. The CDR3 has 15 amino acids. CDR3 amino acids: CASSQDPGLSYEQYF. The CDR3 DNA follows: TGCGCCAGCAGCCAAGACCCAGGGCTAAGCTACGAGCAGTACTTC.

This chain uses TRBV7-8 with TRBJ2-7, with D unresolved. V lost 0 bases to trimming and J lost 6 bases, with 6 bases between them. Germline CDR1 SGHVS, CDR2 FQNEAQ. The length of the CDR3 is 12 residues. The chain's CDR3 is CASSLARLEQYF. CDR3 nucleotides: TGTGCCAGCAGCTTAGCTCGTCTCGAGCAGTACTTC.

This clone has only a few counts. J is TRBJ1-1 and V is TRBV7-9, with unresolved D. Trimming pared 0 bases from V and 8 bases from J, leaving 10 bases between. The germline V gene has CDR1 SEHNR and CDR2 FQNEAQ (reference sequence). This CDR3 has 13 residues. As DNA, the CDR3 is TGTGCCAGCAGCTTAGCACAATCTTTAGAAGCTTTCTTT. Its protein product is CASSLAQSLEAFF.

The rearrangement uses TRBV12-3 or TRBV12-4 and TRBJ1-6, with 9 nucleotides matching TRBD1. With V trimmed by 6 bases and J by 9 bases, 3 bases remained unmatched. This CDR3 has 13 amino acids. CDR3 nucleotides: TGTGCCAGCAGCTCGGGACAGGGTTCACCCCTCCACTTT. Translating it yields CASSSGQGSPLHF.

This clone was seen a handful of times. CDR3 in amino acids: CASGQGQGGNQPQHF. Written as DNA, the CDR3 is TGTGCTAGTGGCCAAGGACAGGGAGGGAATCAGCCCCAGCATTTT. The chain has TRBV12-5 and TRBJ1-5; 8 bases match TRBD1. Germline V gene lookup returns CDR1 LGHNT and CDR2 FRNRAP. Trimming at V came to 6 bases and at J to 4 bases, leaving 8 bases not matched to a gene. CDR3 length: 15 amino acids.

This chain connects TRBV12-3 or TRBV12-4 to TRBJ2-4, with D perhaps TRBD2 (5 bases). V was pared by 6 bases and J by 9 bases, with 12 bases between. The CDR3 is 12 amino acids. CDR3 amino acids: CASRPARGIQYF. The CDR3, as DNA: TGTGCCAGCAGGCCAGCACGGGGCATTCAGTACTTC.